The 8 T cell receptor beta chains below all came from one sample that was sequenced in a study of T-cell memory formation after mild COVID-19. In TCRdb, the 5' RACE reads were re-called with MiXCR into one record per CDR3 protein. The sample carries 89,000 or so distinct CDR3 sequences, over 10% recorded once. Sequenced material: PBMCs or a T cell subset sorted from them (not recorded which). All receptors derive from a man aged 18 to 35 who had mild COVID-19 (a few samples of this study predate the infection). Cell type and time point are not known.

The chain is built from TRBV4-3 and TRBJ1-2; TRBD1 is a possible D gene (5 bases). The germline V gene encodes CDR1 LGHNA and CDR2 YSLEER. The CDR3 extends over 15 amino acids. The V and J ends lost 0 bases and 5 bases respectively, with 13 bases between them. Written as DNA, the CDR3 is TGCGCCAGCAGCCAAGATCGGGGGAGCTTTTATGGCTACACCTTC. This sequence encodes CASSQDRGSFYGYTF.

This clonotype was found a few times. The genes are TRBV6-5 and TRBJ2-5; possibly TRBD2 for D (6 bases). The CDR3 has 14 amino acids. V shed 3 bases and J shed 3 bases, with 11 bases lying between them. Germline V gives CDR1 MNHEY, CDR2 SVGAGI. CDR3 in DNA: TGTGCCAGCAGTTATTGGGACTCCGAAGAGACCCAGTACTTC. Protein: CASSYWDSEETQYF.

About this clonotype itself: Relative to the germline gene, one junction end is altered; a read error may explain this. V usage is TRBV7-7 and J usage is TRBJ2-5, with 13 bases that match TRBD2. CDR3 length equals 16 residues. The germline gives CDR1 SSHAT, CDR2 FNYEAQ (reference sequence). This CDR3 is CASSSGLAGPQETQYF. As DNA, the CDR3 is TGTGCTAGCAGCTCGGGACTAGCGGGACCACAAGAGACCCAGTACTTC. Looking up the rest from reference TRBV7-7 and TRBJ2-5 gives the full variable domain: GAGVSQSPRYKVTKRGQDVTLRCDPISSHATLYWYQQALGQGPEFLTYFNYEAQPDKSGLPSDRFSAERPEGSISTLTIQRTEQRDSAMYRCASSSGLAGPQETQYFGPGTRLLVL.

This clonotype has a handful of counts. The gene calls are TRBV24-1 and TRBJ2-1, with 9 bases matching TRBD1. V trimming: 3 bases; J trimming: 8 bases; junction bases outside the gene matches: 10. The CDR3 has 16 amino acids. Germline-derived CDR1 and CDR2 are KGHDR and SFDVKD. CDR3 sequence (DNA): TGTGCCACCAGTGATCAAACTGGGACAGGGTGGCATGAGCAGTTCTTC. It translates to CATSDQTGTGWHEQFF.

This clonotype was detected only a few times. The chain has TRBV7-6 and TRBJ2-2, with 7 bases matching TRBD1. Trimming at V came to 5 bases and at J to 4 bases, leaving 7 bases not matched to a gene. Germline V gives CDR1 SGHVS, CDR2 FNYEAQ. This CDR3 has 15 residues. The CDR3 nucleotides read TGTGCCAGCAGCCCTGGGACAGCAGGCACCGGGGAGCTGTTTTTT. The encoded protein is CASSPGTAGTGELFF.

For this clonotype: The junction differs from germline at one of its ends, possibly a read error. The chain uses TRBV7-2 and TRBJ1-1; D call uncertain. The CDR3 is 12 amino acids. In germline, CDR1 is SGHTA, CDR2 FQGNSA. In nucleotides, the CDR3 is TGTGCCAGCAGCTTAAGCACGGCTGACGCTTTCTTT. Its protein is CASSLSTADAFF.

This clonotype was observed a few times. CDR3 sequence (DNA): TGTGCCAGCAGCGTAGGAGGGCTAGAACTTCAGCCCCAGCATTTT. Encoded protein: CASSVGGLELQPQHF. The chain links TRBV9 to TRBJ1-5; no reliable D call. The germline V and J ends were trimmed by 0 bases and 6 bases, with 13 bases remaining between them. CDR3 length: 15 amino acids. The germline V gene has CDR1 SGDLS and CDR2 YYNGEE.

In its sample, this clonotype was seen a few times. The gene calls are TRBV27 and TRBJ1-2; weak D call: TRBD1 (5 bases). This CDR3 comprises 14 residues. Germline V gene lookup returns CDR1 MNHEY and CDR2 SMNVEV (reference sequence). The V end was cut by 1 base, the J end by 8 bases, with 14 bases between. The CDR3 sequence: CASSLYQGLEGYTF. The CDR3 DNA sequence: TGTGCCAGCAGTTTATATCAGGGTCTCGAGGGCTACACCTTC.